This T cell receptor beta chain is from a study of blood T cell repertoires in COVID-19. About the study: In each case, the material was cDNA or gDNA derived from T cells, B-cell-depleted T cells, or PBMCs.

Two consecutive negative NP/OP PCR tests, clearance, or resolved symptoms defined Cohort 3 recovery. In the study's own analysis: Reference gene primer amplification in the assay estimated nucleated cell counts. Profiled with immunoSEQ multiplex PCR; TCRdb holds only in-frame clones, not every one. For V, J and clone size, that table is used; D and trimming come from the DNA. The table records around 500,000 clones, less than 90% of them present only once. The source of this sequence is a woman aged 55 to 70 who had recovered from COVID-19. The sample was PBMCs or T cells enriched from blood (not recorded which).

The CDR3 DNA sequence: TGTGCCAGCAGCTTGGGCAACTACAATGAGCAGTTCTTC. Its translation: CASSLGNYNEQFF. V usage is TRBV7-9 and J usage is TRBJ2-1; D uncertain. Trimming removed 3 bases at V and 3 bases at J, with 6 bases between. Germline V gene data show CDR1 as SEHNR and CDR2 as FQNEAQ (reference sequence). This CDR3 contains 13 residues.